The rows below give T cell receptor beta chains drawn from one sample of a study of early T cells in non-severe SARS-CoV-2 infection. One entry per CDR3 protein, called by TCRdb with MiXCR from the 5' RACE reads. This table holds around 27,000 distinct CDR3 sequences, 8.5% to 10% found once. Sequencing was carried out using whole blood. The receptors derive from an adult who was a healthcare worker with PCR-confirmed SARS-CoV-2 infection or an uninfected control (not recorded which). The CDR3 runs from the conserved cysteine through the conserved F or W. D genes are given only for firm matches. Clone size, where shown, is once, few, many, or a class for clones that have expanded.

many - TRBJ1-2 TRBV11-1 CASSLTGRNYGYTF TGTGCCAGCAGCTTAACCGGGAGGAACTATGGCTACACCTTC
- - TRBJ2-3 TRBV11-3 CASSFGLDTDTQYF TGTGCCAGCAGCTTTGGGTTGGACACAGATACGCAGTATTTT
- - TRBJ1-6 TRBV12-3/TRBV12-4 CASTSAGYNSPLHF TGTGCCAGCACATCGGCAGGGTATAATTCACCCCTCCACTTT
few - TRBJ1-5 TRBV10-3 CAIHPGNSNQPQHF TGTGCCATCCATCCGGGGAATAGCAATCAGCCCCAGCATTTT
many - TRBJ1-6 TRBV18 CASSPQNSNSPLHF TGTGCCAGCTCACCCCAGAACAGCAATTCACCCCTCCACTTT
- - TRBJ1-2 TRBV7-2 CASSPSLTYGYTF TGTGCCAGCAGCCCTAGCCTTACCTATGGCTACACCTTC
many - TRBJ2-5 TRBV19 CATSTDGKTQYF TGTGCCACTTCCACAGACGGGAAGACCCAGTACTTC
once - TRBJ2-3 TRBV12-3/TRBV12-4 CASSLAAARIDTQYF TGTGCCAGCAGTTTGGCGGCGGCCAGGATAGATACGCAGTATTTT
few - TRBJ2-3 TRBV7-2 CASSSDPRDTQYF TGTGCCAGCAGCTCGGACCCGCGTGATACGCAGTATTTT
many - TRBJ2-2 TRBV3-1 CASSQANTGELFF TGTGCCAGCAGCCAAGCGAACACCGGGGAGCTGTTTTTT
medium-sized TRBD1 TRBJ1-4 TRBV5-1 CASTLGQATNEKLFF TGCGCCAGCACCCTCGGACAGGCAACTAATGAAAAACTGTTTTTT
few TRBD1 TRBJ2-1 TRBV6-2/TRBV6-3 CASSTLGDRPYNEQFF TGTGCCAGCAGTACCCTAGGGGACAGGCCCTACAATGAGCAGTTCTTC
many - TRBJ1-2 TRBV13 CASSQNIFPSGANYGYTF TGTGCCAGCAGCCAAAATATTTTTCCGTCGGGCGCTAACTATGGCTACACCTTC
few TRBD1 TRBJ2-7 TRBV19 CASRHPGQSNYEQYF TGTGCCAGTAGACATCCGGGACAGTCAAACTACGAGCAGTACTTC
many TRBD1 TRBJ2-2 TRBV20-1 CSARQGMGTGELFF TGCAGTGCGAGACAGGGGATGGGCACCGGGGAGCTGTTTTTT
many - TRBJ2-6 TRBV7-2 CASSPEVAGANVLTF TGTGCCAGCAGCCCAGAGGTGGCTGGGGCCAACGTCCTGACTTTC
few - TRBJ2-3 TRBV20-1 CSAPSLRGVADTQYF TGCAGTGCCCCGTCCCTCCGGGGAGTCGCAGATACGCAGTATTTT
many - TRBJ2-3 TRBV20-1 CSTGPVGTDTQYF TGCAGTACCGGGCCCGTAGGCACAGATACGCAGTATTTT
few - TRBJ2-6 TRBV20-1 CSARQWSGANVLTF TGCAGTGCTAGACAATGGTCTGGGGCCAACGTCCTGACTTTC
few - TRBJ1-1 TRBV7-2 CASSLDPAGTEAFF TGTGCCAGCAGCTTAGACCCAGCGGGCACTGAAGCTTTCTTT
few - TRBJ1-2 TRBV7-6 CASSLRPVAYGYTF TGTGCCAGCAGCTTAAGGCCGGTGGCGTATGGCTACACCTTC
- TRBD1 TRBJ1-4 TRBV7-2 CASSLAGTALLGEKLFF TGTGCCAGCAGCTTAGCCGGGACAGCGCTCTTGGGGGAAAAACTGTTTTTT
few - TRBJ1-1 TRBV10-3 CAIRAELGPREAFF TGTGCCATCAGAGCAGAGCTGGGGCCACGTGAAGCTTTCTTT
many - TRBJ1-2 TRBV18 CASSPLRYGYTF TGTGCCAGCTCACCACTTCGCTATGGCTACACCTTC
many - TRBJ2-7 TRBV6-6 CASSYVAGGTYEQYF TGTGCCAGCAGTTACGTGGCAGGGGGGACCTACGAGCAGTACTTC
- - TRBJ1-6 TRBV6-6 CATQPEGSPLHF TGTGCCACCCAGCCAGAGGGATCACCCCTCCACTTT
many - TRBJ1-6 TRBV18 CASSGRAIASPLHF TGTGCCAGCTCCGGACGGGCAATCGCCTCACCCCTCCACTTT
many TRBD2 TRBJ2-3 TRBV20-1 CSAEERDTDTQYF TGCAGTGCCGAAGAGCGGGACACAGATACGCAGTATTTT
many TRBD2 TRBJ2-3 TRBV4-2 CASSSLEAGGSDTQYF TGTGCCAGCAGCTCCCTGGAGGCGGGGGGGTCAGATACGCAGTATTTT
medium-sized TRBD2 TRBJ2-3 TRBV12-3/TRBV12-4 CAIGTSGLNTQYF TGTGCCATAGGGACTAGCGGATTGAATACGCAGTATTTT
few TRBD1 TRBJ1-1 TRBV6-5 CASSRTRDRGISEAFF TGTGCCAGCAGCCGAACCAGGGACAGGGGGATCTCTGAAGCTTTCTTT
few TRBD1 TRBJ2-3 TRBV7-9 CASSLAAGGKDTQYF TGTGCCAGCAGCTTAGCAGCAGGGGGAAAAGATACGCAGTATTTT
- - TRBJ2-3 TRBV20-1 CSARNLDGTDTQYF TGCAGTGCTAGAAATTTGGATGGGACAGATACGCAGTATTTT
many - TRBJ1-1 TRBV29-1 CSVVRQANTEAFF TGCAGCGTCGTCAGACAGGCAAACACTGAAGCTTTCTTT
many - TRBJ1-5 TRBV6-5 CASSYGGRDQPQHF TGTGCCAGCAGTTACGGGGGACGGGATCAGCCCCAGCATTTT
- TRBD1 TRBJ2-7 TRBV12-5 CASGQGQRASYEQYF TGTGCTAGTGGTCAGGGACAGAGGGCTTCCTACGAGCAGTACTTC
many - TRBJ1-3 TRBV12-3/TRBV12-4 CASSPGPSGNTIYF TGTGCCAGCAGTCCGGGACCTTCTGGAAACACCATATATTTT
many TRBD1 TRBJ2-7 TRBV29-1 CSVGGGQGHREQYF TGCAGCGTTGGGGGGGGACAGGGACATAGGGAGCAGTACTTC
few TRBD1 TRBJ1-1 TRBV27 CASSSPGQGYTEAFF TGTGCCAGCAGTTCCCCGGGACAGGGGTACACTGAAGCTTTCTTT
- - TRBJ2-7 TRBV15 CATSREPQGNYEQYF TGTGCCACCAGCAGAGAACCTCAGGGGAACTACGAGCAGTACTTC
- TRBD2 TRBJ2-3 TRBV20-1 CSASGGGISTDTQYF TGCAGTGCCAGCGGCGGGGGGATTAGCACAGATACGCAGTATTTT
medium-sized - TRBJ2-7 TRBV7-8 CASSPGARRPYEQYF TGTGCCAGCAGCCCCGGGGCAAGGAGACCTTACGAGCAGTACTTC
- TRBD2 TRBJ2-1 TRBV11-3 CASSIGLAGGQEQFF TGTGCCAGCAGCATCGGACTAGCGGGGGGGCAAGAGCAGTTCTTC
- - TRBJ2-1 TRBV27 CASSLMGNPGNEQFF TGTGCCAGCAGTTTAATGGGAAACCCCGGGAATGAGCAGTTCTTC